Following are 20 T cell receptor beta chains from one sample sequenced in a study of shared clonotypes between healthy human individuals (dated by TCRdb to the early 2020s). Library generation was performed with the immunoSEQ multiplex PCR assay. TCRdb retrieved this table from immuneACCESS and kept in-frame rearrangements only. Not all clones are present; in checked studies, unresolved V genes account for under half, and no reason is known for the remainder. The sample table contains 2 million or so clones; only one count was recorded for about 95% of them. 0.13% of the sample is taken by the ten largest. The sample comprised naive CD4+ T cells sorted from blood. The sample's cell subset or site label, decoded: CD45RA+ positively selected. These receptors were collected from a man younger than 35 in good health.

The CDR3, as DNA: TGCGCCAGCTTTAACGATCAGGGGGCAAACACATACGAGCAGTACTTC. This sequence encodes CASFNDQGANTYEQYF. V is TRBV5-1 and J is TRBJ2-7; 8 bases align to TRBD1. V gave up 7 bases and J gave up 4 bases; unmatched junction bases: 16. The CDR3 runs 16 residues. CDR1 is SGHRS, CDR2 YFSETQ, per germline. Variable domain in full (rest from reference TRBV5-1 and TRBJ2-7): KAGVTQTPRYLIKTRGQQVTLSCSPISGHRSVSWYQQTPGQGLQFLFEYFSETQRNKGNFPGRFSGRQFSNSRSEMNVSTLELGDSALYLCASFNDQGANTYEQYFGPGTRLTVT.

V usage is TRBV7-3 and J usage is TRBJ2-1; 8 bases match TRBD2. Germline CDR1 and CDR2: SGHTA and FQGTGA. This CDR3 comprises 13 residues. The ends lost 4 bases at V and 9 bases at J; junction bases unmatched: 5. The CDR3 coding sequence is TGTGCCAGCAGCTCACGGACTAGCACTGAGCAGTTCTTC. Translating it yields CASSSRTSTEQFF.

The chain employs TRBV5-6 and TRBJ2-1; TRBD2 aligns across 8 bases. This CDR3 is built from 16 residues. With 0 bases clipped from V and 9 bases from J, the junction kept 11 bases outside the gene matches. The V gene's germline CDR1 is SGHDT and CDR2 YYEEEE. The CDR3 loop is CASSLASGRSGSEQFF. The CDR3, as DNA: TGTGCCAGCAGCTTGGCCAGCGGGAGATCGGGGAGTGAGCAGTTCTTC.

The V gene is TRBV2, the J gene TRBJ1-4, with TRBD1 as a possible D gene (5 bases). Germline V gene lookup returns CDR1 SNHLY and CDR2 FYNNEI. The germline V and J ends were trimmed by 6 bases and 8 bases, with 19 bases remaining between them. The CDR3 has 15 amino acids. The CDR3 protein is CASRDQGIGSEKLFF. The CDR3 coding sequence is TGTGCCAGCAGAGATCAGGGAATCGGTTCGGAAAAACTGTTTTTT.

This chain joins TRBV28 and TRBJ2-7; D gene uncertain. The germline V gene has CDR1 MDHEN and CDR2 SYDVKM. The CDR3 runs to 15 residues. V was cut by 3 bases and J by 2 bases, with 14 bases left in between. The CDR3 spells CASSFFRAQPYEQYF. The CDR3 coding sequence is TGTGCCAGCAGTTTCTTTCGGGCCCAACCCTACGAGCAGTACTTC.

The chain recombines TRBV19 with TRBJ1-3; D is ambiguous. V was cut by 3 bases and J by 0 bases, with 12 bases left in between. The length of the CDR3 is 16 residues. The V gene's germline CDR1 is LNHDA and CDR2 SQIVND (reference sequence). The chain's CDR3 is CASSMVTAVSGNTIYF. For the CDR3, the DNA is TGTGCCAGTAGTATGGTTACAGCGGTCTCTGGAAACACCATATATTTT.

The chain recombines TRBV7-8 with TRBJ1-2; D unclear. CDR3 length: 15 residues. Germline V gives CDR1 SGHVS, CDR2 FQNEAQ. The V end lost 1 base, the J end lost 3 bases, and 12 bases lay between the germline ends. CDR3 sequence (DNA): TGTGCCAGCAGCTTAGGTCGGGTTTTCGACTATGGCTACACCTTC. Translation: CASSLGRVFDYGYTF.

The V gene is TRBV16, the J gene TRBJ1-2; D possibly corresponds to TRBD1 (5 bases). CDR1 is KGHSY, CDR2 FQNENV, per germline. The CDR3 has 14 amino acids. V dropped 2 bases and J dropped 8 bases, with 15 bases sitting between them. The CDR3 DNA is TGTGCCAGCAGCCAAGTTCAGGGTTTAGGCGGCTACACCTTC. Translated: CASSQVQGLGGYTF. The whole variable domain, filled in from reference TRBV16 and TRBJ1-2, reads GEEVAQTPKHLVRGEGQKAKLYCAPIKGHSYVFWYQQVLKNEFKFLISFQNENVFDETGMPKERFSAKCLPNSPCSLEIQATKLEDSAVYFCASSQVQGLGGYTFGSGTRLTVV.

To note about this clone: The same CDR3 arises from other DNA sequences in this sample as well. J is TRBJ2-7 and V is TRBV2; unclear D gene. In germline, CDR1 is SNHLY, CDR2 FYNNEI. V was pared by 4 bases and J by 4 bases, with 8 bases between. The CDR3 length is 12 residues. CDR3 amino acids: CASSVLGYEQYF. DNA of the CDR3: TGTGCCAGCAGTGTTCTAGGTTACGAGCAGTACTTC.

This rearrangement joins TRBV29-1 to TRBJ1-1; 7 bases map to TRBD1. Losses at the gene ends were 5 bases for V and 6 bases for J; bases not matched to a gene: 6. This CDR3 comprises 12 residues. Germline CDR1 and CDR2: SQVTM and ANQGSEA. CDR3 region: CSVWTGSSEAFF. CDR3 bases: TGCAGCGTTTGGACAGGATCGTCTGAAGCTTTCTTT.

The gene calls are TRBV4-1 and TRBJ1-6, with no clear D. In germline, CDR1 is MGHRA, CDR2 YSYEKL. The V end lost 0 bases, the J end lost 5 bases, and 8 bases lay between the germline ends. CDR3 size: 15 residues. The chain's CDR3 is CASSQDPANNSPLHF. The CDR3, as DNA: TGCGCCAGCAGCCAAGATCCAGCGAATAATTCACCCCTCCACTTT.

This sequence joins TRBV30 and TRBJ2-5, with 7 bases aligning to TRBD2. Trimming removed 4 bases from V and 5 bases from J; junction bases left unmatched: 7. The CDR3 consists of 13 residues. CDR1 GTSNPN and CDR2 SVGIG come from the germline V gene (reference sequence). In DNA, the CDR3 is TGTGCCTGGAACCGGGACTACGGGGAGACCCAGTACTTC. Translated: CAWNRDYGETQYF. Together with reference TRBV30 and TRBJ2-5, the CDR3 gives the full variable domain: SQTIHQWPATLVQPVGSPLSLECTVEGTSNPNLYWYRQAAGRGLQLLFYSVGIGQISSEVPQNLSASRPQDRQFILSSKKLLLSDSGFYLCAWNRDYGETQYFGPGTRLLVL.

The J gene is TRBJ2-1, the V gene TRBV25-1; 9 bases agree with TRBD2. This CDR3 region has 13 residues. In germline, CDR1 is MGHDK, CDR2 SYGVNS. After removal of 3 bases from V and 7 bases from J, the junction contained 1 base not matched to a gene. CDR3 residues: CASSEAGGNEQFF. In nucleotides, the CDR3 is TGTGCCAGCAGTGAGGCGGGGGGGAATGAGCAGTTCTTC.

The V call is TRBV7-9, the J call TRBJ2-3, with 7 bases identical to TRBD1. V was pared by 5 bases and J by 4 bases, with 3 bases of the junction left unmatched. Per germline, CDR1 SEHNR and CDR2 FQNEAQ (reference sequence). The CDR3 spans 13 residues. CDR3 sequence: CASSRQGADTQYF. The CDR3 bases are TGTGCCAGCAGCCGACAGGGCGCAGATACGCAGTATTTT.

The V and J genes are TRBV4-1 and TRBJ2-3; TRBD1 aligns across 7 bases. The germline V gene has CDR1 MGHRA and CDR2 YSYEKL. Germline trimming cut 5 bases from V and 6 bases from J; bases unmatched to any gene: 5. The CDR3 is made up of 13 amino acids. The CDR3 protein is CASSFTGADTQYF. CDR3 DNA sequence: TGCGCCAGCAGCTTCACAGGGGCCGATACGCAGTATTTT.

This sequence joins TRBV5-1 and TRBJ2-7; the match to TRBD2 covers 8 bases. The CDR3 spans 14 residues. V trimming: 4 bases; J trimming: 3 bases; junction bases outside the gene matches: 6. The germline V gene encodes CDR1 SGHRS and CDR2 YFSETQ. The CDR3 DNA reads as TGCGCCAGCAGCCCGACAGCGGGGGTCTACGAGCAGTACTTC. Its translation: CASSPTAGVYEQYF.

Remarks on this clone: The sample holds other DNA sequences that translate to the same CDR3. CDR3 in amino acids: CASRGTGTYEQYF. CDR3 DNA: TGTGCCAGCAGAGGGACAGGAACCTACGAGCAGTACTTC. The rearrangement links TRBV6-5 to TRBJ2-7; TRBD1 matches 8 bases. CDR3 size: 13 residues. CDR1 MNHEY and CDR2 SVGAGI come from the germline V gene. V was pared by 6 bases and J by 2 bases, with 3 bases of the junction left unmatched.

This chain uses TRBV7-2 with TRBJ2-1, with D tentatively TRBD1 (7 bases). Germline lookup yields CDR1 SGHTA and CDR2 FQGNSA. The CDR3 consists of 15 residues. Trimming pared 3 bases from V and 4 bases from J, leaving 13 bases between. CDR3 bases: TGTGCCAGCAGCTTCGGGGGACAGCAGTACAATGAGCAGTTCTTC. This codes for CASSFGGQQYNEQFF.

The chain is built from TRBV5-1 and TRBJ1-2, with TRBD1 identical over 11 bases. Germline-derived CDR1 and CDR2 are SGHRS and YFSETQ. V trimming: 3 bases; J trimming: 9 bases; junction bases outside the gene matches: 13. There are 16 residues in the CDR3. Here the CDR3 reads CASSSYRDRGNLSYTF. CDR3 nucleotide sequence: TGCGCCAGCAGCTCCTATAGGGACAGGGGGAACCTTAGCTACACCTTC.

This chain connects TRBV20-1 to TRBJ1-2; TRBD1 is a possible D gene (6 bases). Germline values: CDR1 DFQATT, CDR2 SNEGSKA (reference sequence). Deletions cut 3 bases from V and 8 bases from J, with 10 bases between. The CDR3 has 11 amino acids. The CDR3 sequence is CSASRDNGYTF. CDR3 bases: TGCAGTGCTAGCCGGGACAACGGCTACACCTTC.